This TCR beta chain is drawn from a study of blood T cell repertoires in COVID-19. Study in general: The United States, Italy and Spain provided the acute and convalescent COVID-19 samples. T cells, B-cell-depleted T cells, or PBMCs provided the cDNA or gDNA that served as material.

Under the authors' procedure: For nucleated cells, counts were estimated from reference gene primer amplification. Produced via immunoSEQ multiplex PCR; TCRdb's table is partial and in-frame only. V and J calls and clone size are copied from that table; D and trimming were computed from the DNA. The sample lists 110,000 to 150,000 clones, roughly 80% seen once, with roughly 3.6% in the top ten. In its sample, this clone was seen many times. Specimen: peripheral blood. The receptor was derived from a man between 65 and 85 years old who had recovered from COVID-19.

In nucleotides, the CDR3 is TGTGCCAGCTTCGCAGCGGACCAAGATACGCAGTATTTT. It encodes CASFAADQDTQYF. The chain uses TRBV6-6 and TRBJ2-3; D might be TRBD2 (5 bases). Trimming cost V 8 bases and J 5 bases, with 14 bases left between them. The CDR3 length is 13 residues. Germline V gives CDR1 MNHNY, CDR2 SVGAGI (reference sequence).